This T cell receptor beta chain was sequenced during a study of blood T cell repertoires in COVID-19. Study-wide context: The origin of the acute and convalescent COVID-19 samples was the United States, Italy and Spain. PBMCs, B-cell-depleted T cells, or T cells were the source of the cDNA or gDNA that made up the material.

In the source study's methods: Estimation of nucleated cell counts was performed using reference gene primer amplification. Method: immunoSEQ multiplex PCR; TCRdb's copy keeps in-frame clones and lacks some. V, J and clone size are taken as reported in that table, and D and trimming were inferred from the DNA itself. The sample comprises more than 200,000 clones, approximately 80% of which are singletons, and approximately 4.6% rests with the top ten. Germline loops: CDR1 MNHEY, CDR2 SVGAGI. The junction had 2 bases not matched to a gene; V was cut back by 8 bases and J by 4 bases. This CDR3 spans 13 amino acids. Participants reported their clinical history, and cohort assignment relied on those reports.

Specimen: PBMCs or T cells enriched from blood (not recorded which). The chain carries TRBV6-5 and TRBJ2-2, with 9 positions matching TRBD2. The TCR originated in a man aged 30 to 39 with acute COVID-19. CDR3 region: CASGREGTGELFF. Written as DNA, the CDR3 is TGTGCCAGCGGGCGGGAGGGCACCGGGGAGCTGTTTTTT.